This paragraph covers one TCR beta chain sequence. The antigen is undetermined. With 60 Vbeta and 13 Jbeta primers, the PCR was carried out. Here immunoSEQ multiplex PCR was the method, and the copy in TCRdb shows in-frame clones only, minus some. This table has 100,000 to 150,000 clones, 80% appearing once. These data come from a study of cytomegalovirus exposure and HLA in healthy donors. Whole-study context: Some 180 million T cells yielded some 120 million unique TCR beta sequences in earlier analysis. The study's early data release held about 85 million unique TCRs from HLA-typed donors.

Findings and limits, study-wide: Sequencing likely produced, as an artifact, a cluster of highly shared sequence variants.

Looked up from germline, CDR1 is MGHRA and CDR2 is YSYEKL. The CDR3 covers 18 residues. V dropped 5 bases and J dropped 1; count of bases not matched to a gene: 12. Material for sequencing was PBMCs. This TCR was recovered from a man between 40 and 49 years old in good health and CMV-seronegative. The V and J genes are TRBV4-1 and TRBJ2-1; the match to TRBD2 covers 9 bases. CDR3 region: CASSSGLAFTNSYNEQFF. The CDR3, as DNA: TGCGCCAGCAGCTCGGGACTAGCCTTCACCAATTCCTACAATGAGCAGTTCTTC.